This TCR beta chain comes out of a study of CD8+ T cells in alopecia areata. The sample's treatment: oral pan-JAK inhibitor, 5-10 mg twice daily. Germline values: CDR1 GTSNPN, CDR2 SVGIG (reference sequence). CDR3 size: 13 residues. Extraction and reverse transcription of RNA yielded cDNA as the sequencing template. Produced via immunoSEQ multiplex PCR; TCRdb's table is partial and in-frame only. The sample has 150,000 to 250,000 clones; nearly 60% are singletons. The receptor was isolated from a human donor with alopecia areata. Here the sequenced sample was CD4+ T cells sorted from blood, taken at week 24, from a patient treated with tofacitinib. The chain carries TRBV30 and TRBJ2-5; 8 nucleotides line up with TRBD2. CDR3 nucleotides: TGTGGAGCGGGAGTTTTCGGGGGGGAGACCCAGTACTTC. Encoded protein: CGAGVFGGETQYF.